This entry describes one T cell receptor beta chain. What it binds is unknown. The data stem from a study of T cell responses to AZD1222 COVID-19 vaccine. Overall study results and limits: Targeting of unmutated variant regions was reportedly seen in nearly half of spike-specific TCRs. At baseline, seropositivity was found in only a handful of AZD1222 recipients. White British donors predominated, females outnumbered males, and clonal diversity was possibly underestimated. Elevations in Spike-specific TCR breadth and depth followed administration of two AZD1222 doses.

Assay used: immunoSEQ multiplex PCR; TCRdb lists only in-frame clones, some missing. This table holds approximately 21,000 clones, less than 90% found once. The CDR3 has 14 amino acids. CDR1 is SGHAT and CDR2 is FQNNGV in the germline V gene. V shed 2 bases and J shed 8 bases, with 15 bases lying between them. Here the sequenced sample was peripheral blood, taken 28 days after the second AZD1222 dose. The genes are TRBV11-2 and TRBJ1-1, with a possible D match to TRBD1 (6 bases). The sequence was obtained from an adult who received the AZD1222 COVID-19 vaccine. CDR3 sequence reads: CASSLQRGAGEAFF. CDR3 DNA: TGTGCCAGCAGCTTACAGCGGGGGGCTGGGGAAGCTTTCTTT.